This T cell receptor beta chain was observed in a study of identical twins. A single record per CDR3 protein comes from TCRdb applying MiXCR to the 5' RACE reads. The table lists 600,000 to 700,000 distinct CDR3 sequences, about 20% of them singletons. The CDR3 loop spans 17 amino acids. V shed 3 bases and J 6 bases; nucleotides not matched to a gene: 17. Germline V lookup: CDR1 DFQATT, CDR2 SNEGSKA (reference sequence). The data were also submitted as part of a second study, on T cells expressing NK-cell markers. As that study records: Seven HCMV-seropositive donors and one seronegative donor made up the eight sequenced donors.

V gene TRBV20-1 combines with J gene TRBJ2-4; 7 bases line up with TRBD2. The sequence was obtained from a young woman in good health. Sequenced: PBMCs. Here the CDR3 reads CSARGRLEGLCPNIQYF. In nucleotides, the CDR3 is TGCAGTGCTAGGGGCCGCCTAGAGGGACTATGTCCAAACATTCAGTACTTC.